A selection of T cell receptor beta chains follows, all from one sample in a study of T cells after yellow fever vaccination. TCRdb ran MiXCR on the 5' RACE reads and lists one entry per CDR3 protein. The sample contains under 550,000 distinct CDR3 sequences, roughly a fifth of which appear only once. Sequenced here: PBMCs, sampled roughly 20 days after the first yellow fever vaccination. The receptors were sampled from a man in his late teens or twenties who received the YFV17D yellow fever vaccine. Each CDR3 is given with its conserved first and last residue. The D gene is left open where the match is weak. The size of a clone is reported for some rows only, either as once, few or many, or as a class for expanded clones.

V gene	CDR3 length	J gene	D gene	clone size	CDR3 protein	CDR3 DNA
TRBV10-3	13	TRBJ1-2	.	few	CAISESVNYGYTF	TGTGCCATCAGTGAGTCGGTTAACTATGGCTACACCTTC
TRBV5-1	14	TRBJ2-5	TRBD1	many	CASSPGTGEETQYF	TGCGCCAGCAGCCCAGGGACAGGGGAAGAGACCCAGTACTTC
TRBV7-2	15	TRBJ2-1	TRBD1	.	CASRAEGALYNEQFF	TGTGCCAGTCGGGCCGAGGGGGCACTTTACAATGAGCAGTTCTTC
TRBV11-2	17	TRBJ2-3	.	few	CASSPPERGAGTDTQYF	TGTGCCAGCAGCCCTCCTGAGAGGGGGGCCGGCACAGATACGCAGTATTTT
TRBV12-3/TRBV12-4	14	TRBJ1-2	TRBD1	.	CASSQDREYFGYTF	TGTGCCAGCAGTCAGGACAGGGAGTATTTTGGCTACACCTTC
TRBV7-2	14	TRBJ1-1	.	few	CASSLSVRNTEAFF	TGTGCCAGCAGCTTAAGTGTCAGGAACACTGAAGCTTTCTTT
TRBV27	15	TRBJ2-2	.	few	CASSSTGWVTGELFF	TGTGCCAGCAGTTCCACAGGGTGGGTCACCGGGGAGCTGTTTTTT
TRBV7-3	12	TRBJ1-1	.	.	CASSPGWGEAFF	TGTGCCAGCAGCCCGGGGTGGGGGGAAGCTTTCTTT
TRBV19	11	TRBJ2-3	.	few	CASRIDHTQYF	TGTGCCAGTAGAATCGATCATACGCAGTATTTT
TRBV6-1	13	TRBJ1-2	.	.	CASSEVPSYGYTF	TGTGCCAGCAGTGAAGTACCAAGCTATGGCTACACCTTC
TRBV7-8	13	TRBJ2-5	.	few	CASSLAYRGTQYF	TGTGCCAGCAGCTTAGCATATCGGGGGACCCAGTACTTC
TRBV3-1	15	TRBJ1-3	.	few	CASSHTGVSGNTIYF	TGTGCCAGCAGCCACACAGGCGTCTCTGGAAACACCATATATTTT
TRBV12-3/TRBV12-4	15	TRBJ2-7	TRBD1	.	CASTNGAGGLYEQYF	TGTGCCAGCACCAACGGGGCAGGGGGCTTGTACGAGCAGTACTTC
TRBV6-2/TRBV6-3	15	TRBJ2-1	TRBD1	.	CASSNAGTGGRWQFF	TGTGCCAGCAGTAACGCCGGGACAGGGGGCAGGTGGCAGTTCTTC
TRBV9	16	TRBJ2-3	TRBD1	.	CASSVRDRVHTDTQYF	TGTGCCAGCAGCGTACGGGACAGGGTCCACACAGATACGCAGTATTTT
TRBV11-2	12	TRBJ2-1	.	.	CASSSTGPSQFF	TGTGCCAGCAGCTCAACGGGTCCATCGCAGTTCTTC
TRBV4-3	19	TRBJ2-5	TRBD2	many	CASSKRVQGTSVSKETQYF	TGCGCCAGCAGCAAAAGGGTTCAGGGGACTAGCGTATCGAAGGAGACCCAGTACTTC
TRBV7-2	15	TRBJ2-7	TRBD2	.	CASSFGGGVSYEQYF	TGTGCCAGCAGCTTCGGGGGGGGAGTTTCCTACGAGCAGTACTTC
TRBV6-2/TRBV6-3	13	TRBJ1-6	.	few	CASKAGFNSPLHF	TGTGCCAGCAAGGCAGGCTTCAATTCACCCCTCCACTTT
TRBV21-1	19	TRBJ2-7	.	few	CASSKHSGGGIRSSYEQYF	TGTGCCAGCAGCAAGCACTCGGGAGGGGGCATTAGGAGCTCCTACGAGCAGTACTTC
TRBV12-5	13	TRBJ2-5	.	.	CASGFSGVETQYF	TGTGCTAGTGGTTTCTCCGGGGTGGAGACCCAGTACTTC
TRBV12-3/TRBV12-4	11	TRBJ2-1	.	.	CASSLWGYEFF	TGTGCCAGCAGTTTATGGGGGTACGAGTTCTTC
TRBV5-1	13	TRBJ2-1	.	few	CASSLGARNEQFF	TGCGCCAGCAGCTTGGGGGCTAGGAATGAGCAGTTCTTC
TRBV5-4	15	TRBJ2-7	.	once	CASSPGPEVFYEQYF	TGTGCCAGCAGCCCGGGGCCAGAAGTCTTCTACGAGCAGTACTTC
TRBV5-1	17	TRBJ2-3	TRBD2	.	CASSYALAGAYTDTQYF	TGCGCCAGCAGCTACGCCCTAGCGGGGGCCTACACAGATACGCAGTATTTT
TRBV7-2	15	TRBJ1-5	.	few	CASSLAPGASQPQHF	TGTGCCAGCAGCTTAGCGCCGGGGGCCAGTCAGCCCCAGCATTTT
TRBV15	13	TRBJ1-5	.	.	CATSRAVSQPQHF	TGTGCCACTAGCCGGGCGGTGAGTCAGCCCCAGCATTTT
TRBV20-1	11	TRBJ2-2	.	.	CSCRGTGELFF	TGCAGCTGCCGGGGGACCGGGGAGCTGTTTTTT
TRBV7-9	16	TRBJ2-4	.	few	CASTSRGAVAKNIQYF	TGTGCCAGCACCTCGAGAGGGGCCGTAGCCAAAAACATTCAGTACTTC
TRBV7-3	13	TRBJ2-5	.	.	CASSEQQGETQYF	TGTGCCAGCAGCGAACAACAGGGAGAGACCCAGTACTTC
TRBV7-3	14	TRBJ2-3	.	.	CASSPPGDGDTQYF	TGTGCCAGCAGCCCACCGGGGGACGGCGATACGCAGTATTTT
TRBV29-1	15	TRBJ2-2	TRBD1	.	CSVVPGQGYTGELFF	TGCAGCGTCGTACCCGGACAGGGATACACCGGGGAGCTGTTTTTT
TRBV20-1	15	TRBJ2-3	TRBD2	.	CSAKGLAGGPDTQYF	TGCAGTGCTAAGGGACTAGCGGGGGGGCCCGATACGCAGTATTTT
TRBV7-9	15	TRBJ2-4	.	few	CASSYGPLAKNIQYF	TGTGCCAGCAGCTACGGACCCCTAGCCAAAAACATTCAGTACTTC
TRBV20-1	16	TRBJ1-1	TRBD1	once	CCARDVRQGMNTEAFF	TGCTGTGCTAGAGATGTCCGACAGGGTATGAACACTGAAGCTTTCTTT
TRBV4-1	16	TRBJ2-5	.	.	CASSQPSTGGRETQYF	TGCGCCAGCAGCCAACCTTCGACGGGGGGCAGGGAGACCCAGTACTTC
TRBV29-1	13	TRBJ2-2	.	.	CSATTKTTGELFF	TGCAGCGCCACCACGAAGACTACCGGGGAGCTGTTTTTT